This is a list of T cell receptor beta chains from one sample in a study of metastatic and nonmetastatic thyroid tumors. MiXCR re-clonotyped the PCR reads for TCRdb. The table has 10,000 to 13,000 clones, 28% seen once. The specimen sequenced was tumor tissue. The receptor set was obtained from a male donor with papillary thyroid cancer or a benign thyroid nodule (not recorded which). Some clones in this sample may be carry-over from other donors' samples. CDR3s include the opening cysteine and the closing phenylalanine or tryptophan. A D gene is named only where the DNA matches it firmly. Expanded clones get a size class; other rows say once, few or many, or leave the size out.

v_gene: TRBV5-4; abundance: .; d_gene: TRBD2; j_gene: TRBJ2-5; CDR3aa: CASSLQGAGDRETQYF; CDR3nt: TGTGCCAGCAGCTTGCAAGGGGCGGGGGATCGGGAGACCCAGTACTTC
v_gene: TRBV28; abundance: once; d_gene: .; j_gene: TRBJ2-5; CDR3aa: CASSFLGRETQYF; CDR3nt: TGTGCCAGCAGTTTTCTGGGGCGGGAGACCCAGTACTTC
v_gene: TRBV9; abundance: once; d_gene: TRBD2; j_gene: TRBJ2-3; CDR3aa: CASSVEVAGSTDTQYF; CDR3nt: TGTGCCAGCAGCGTAGAGGTAGCGGGTAGCACAGATACGCAGTATTTT
v_gene: TRBV27; abundance: .; d_gene: .; j_gene: TRBJ2-7; CDR3aa: CASSRPQYGSGEQYF; CDR3nt: TGTGCCAGCAGTCGCCCACAGTACGGCTCCGGCGAGCAGTACTTC
v_gene: TRBV12-3/TRBV12-4; abundance: few; d_gene: TRBD2; j_gene: TRBJ2-7; CDR3aa: CASSLGGVIRGRAYEQYF; CDR3nt: TGTGCCAGCAGTCTCGGGGGGGTGATCCGGGGCAGGGCTTACGAGCAGTACTTC
v_gene: TRBV28; abundance: medium-sized; d_gene: .; j_gene: TRBJ1-2; CDR3aa: CASSFHGFNYGYTF; CDR3nt: TGTGCCAGCAGTTTTCACGGTTTTAACTATGGCTACACCTTC
v_gene: TRBV11-2; abundance: .; d_gene: TRBD1; j_gene: TRBJ2-1; CDR3aa: CASSLVPGQGPNEQFF; CDR3nt: TGTGCCAGCAGCTTAGTACCGGGACAGGGGCCCAATGAGCAGTTCTTC
v_gene: TRBV20-1; abundance: many; d_gene: TRBD2; j_gene: TRBJ2-1; CDR3aa: CSARASWAGGQSNEQFF; CDR3nt: TGCAGTGCTAGGGCATCTTGGGCGGGAGGGCAGTCCAATGAGCAGTTCTTC
v_gene: TRBV19; abundance: many; d_gene: TRBD1; j_gene: TRBJ2-1; CDR3aa: CASSNQNPGQGSYNEQFF; CDR3nt: TGTGCCAGTAGTAACCAAAATCCGGGACAGGGGTCCTACAATGAGCAGTTCTTC
v_gene: TRBV6-2/TRBV6-3; abundance: .; d_gene: .; j_gene: TRBJ1-3; CDR3aa: CASSSGLTSSGNTIYF; CDR3nt: TGTGCCAGCAGTTCGGGTCTAACGAGCTCTGGAAACACCATATATTTT
v_gene: TRBV7-8; abundance: medium-sized; d_gene: .; j_gene: TRBJ2-2; CDR3aa: CASSSRQTNTGELFF; CDR3nt: TGTGCCAGCAGCTCACGACAGACGAACACCGGGGAGCTGTTTTTT
v_gene: TRBV4-1; abundance: .; d_gene: TRBD1; j_gene: TRBJ1-3; CDR3aa: CASSRAGTVSGNTIYF; CDR3nt: TGCGCCAGCAGCCGGGCAGGGACAGTCTCTGGAAACACCATATATTTT
v_gene: TRBV20-1; abundance: once; d_gene: .; j_gene: TRBJ1-2; CDR3aa: CSARPPGSGYTF; CDR3nt: TGCAGTGCTAGACCCCCTGGGAGTGGCTACACCTTC
v_gene: TRBV20-1; abundance: .; d_gene: .; j_gene: TRBJ2-5; CDR3aa: CSAEADYQETQYF; CDR3nt: TGCAGTGCTGAGGCGGACTACCAAGAGACCCAGTACTTC
v_gene: TRBV15; abundance: medium-sized; d_gene: TRBD1; j_gene: TRBJ2-1; CDR3aa: CATSRDLGDRGFF; CDR3nt: TGTGCCACCAGCAGAGATCTCGGGGACAGGGGGTTCTTC
v_gene: TRBV6-4; abundance: few; d_gene: .; j_gene: TRBJ2-2; CDR3aa: CASSETSTGELFF; CDR3nt: TGTGCCAGCAGTGAAACTAGCACCGGGGAGCTGTTTTTT
v_gene: TRBV10-3; abundance: medium-sized; d_gene: TRBD2; j_gene: TRBJ2-1; CDR3aa: CAIWKGTSGPSYNEQFF; CDR3nt: TGTGCCATATGGAAGGGAACTAGCGGCCCTTCCTACAATGAGCAGTTCTTC
v_gene: TRBV24-1; abundance: .; d_gene: .; j_gene: TRBJ2-7; CDR3aa: CATSQGGEQYF; CDR3nt: TGTGCCACCAGTCAGGGTGGCGAGCAGTACTTC
v_gene: TRBV3-1; abundance: many; d_gene: .; j_gene: TRBJ1-1; CDR3aa: CASSQDRLDRNTEAFF; CDR3nt: TGTGCCAGCAGCCAAGATCGATTGGACAGGAACACTGAAGCTTTCTTT
v_gene: TRBV10-3; abundance: medium-sized; d_gene: TRBD2; j_gene: TRBJ2-1; CDR3aa: CAISSGTSGIVYNEQFF; CDR3nt: TGTGCCATCAGTTCCGGGACTAGCGGGATTGTATACAATGAGCAGTTCTTC
v_gene: TRBV6-2/TRBV6-3; abundance: .; d_gene: TRBD1; j_gene: TRBJ2-2; CDR3aa: CASSYYPGQGTGELFF; CDR3nt: TGTGCCAGCAGTTACTATCCGGGACAGGGTACCGGGGAGCTGTTTTTT
v_gene: TRBV7-8; abundance: medium-sized; d_gene: .; j_gene: TRBJ2-1; CDR3aa: CASSATSRVDEQFF; CDR3nt: TGTGCCAGCAGCGCCACCTCTAGAGTCGATGAGCAGTTCTTC
v_gene: TRBV6-5; abundance: medium-sized; d_gene: TRBD2; j_gene: TRBJ2-5; CDR3aa: CASSYSVSGSETQYF; CDR3nt: TGTGCCAGCAGTTACTCGGTTAGCGGGAGCGAGACCCAGTACTTC
v_gene: TRBV20-1; abundance: medium-sized; d_gene: .; j_gene: TRBJ1-5; CDR3aa: CSARSAGWGGNQPQHF; CDR3nt: TGCAGTGCTAGATCCGCCGGCTGGGGGGGCAATCAGCCCCAGCATTTT
v_gene: TRBV6-2/TRBV6-3; abundance: .; d_gene: .; j_gene: TRBJ1-6; CDR3aa: CASSQTGSYNSPLHF; CDR3nt: TGTGCCAGCAGTCAAACCGGGAGCTATAATTCACCCCTCCACTTT
v_gene: TRBV27; abundance: medium-sized; d_gene: TRBD2; j_gene: TRBJ2-1; CDR3aa: CASRRSGLAGNEQFF; CDR3nt: TGTGCCAGCAGGCGCTCGGGACTAGCGGGGAATGAGCAGTTCTTC
v_gene: TRBV7-9; abundance: .; d_gene: TRBD1; j_gene: TRBJ1-5; CDR3aa: CASSSGQGRPQHF; CDR3nt: TGTGCCAGCAGCTCTGGACAGGGCCGTCCCCAGCATTTT
v_gene: TRBV29-1; abundance: many; d_gene: TRBD2; j_gene: TRBJ2-5; CDR3aa: CSVEGGREGHWETQYF; CDR3nt: TGCAGCGTTGAAGGAGGGCGGGAGGGCCACTGGGAGACCCAGTACTTC
v_gene: TRBV10-3; abundance: medium-sized; d_gene: .; j_gene: TRBJ2-2; CDR3aa: CAISPLPTIANTGELFF; CDR3nt: TGTGCCATCAGCCCTCTCCCGACAATCGCGAACACCGGGGAGCTGTTTTTT
v_gene: TRBV30; abundance: .; d_gene: .; j_gene: TRBJ2-7; CDR3aa: CAWSISLEQYF; CDR3nt: TGTGCCTGGAGTATTTCTCTCGAGCAGTACTTC
v_gene: TRBV30; abundance: .; d_gene: .; j_gene: TRBJ2-1; CDR3aa: CAWGRRANTYNEQFF; CDR3nt: TGTGCCTGGGGGCGACGGGCTAACACCTACAATGAGCAGTTCTTC
v_gene: TRBV15; abundance: medium-sized; d_gene: TRBD2; j_gene: TRBJ2-1; CDR3aa: CATSKYGLAGGNEQFF; CDR3nt: TGTGCCACCAGCAAATATGGACTAGCGGGCGGGAATGAGCAGTTCTTC
v_gene: TRBV5-1; abundance: many; d_gene: TRBD2; j_gene: TRBJ2-1; CDR3aa: CASSQRAGAAVGNEQFF; CDR3nt: TGCGCCAGCAGCCAAAGAGCGGGAGCAGCCGTAGGTAATGAGCAGTTCTTC
v_gene: TRBV7-6; abundance: many; d_gene: .; j_gene: TRBJ2-5; CDR3aa: CASSLGRQETQYF; CDR3nt: TGTGCCAGCAGCTTAGGTCGGCAAGAGACCCAGTACTTC
v_gene: TRBV28; abundance: few; d_gene: TRBD1; j_gene: TRBJ1-1; CDR3aa: CASRYTNPGTADEAFF; CDR3nt: TGTGCCAGCAGATATACCAACCCAGGGACAGCGGATGAAGCTTTCTTT
v_gene: TRBV30; abundance: medium-sized; d_gene: .; j_gene: TRBJ2-3; CDR3aa: CAWSAGTTDTQYF; CDR3nt: TGTGCCTGGAGTGCGGGGACCACAGATACGCAGTATTTT
v_gene: TRBV12-3/TRBV12-4; abundance: .; d_gene: .; j_gene: TRBJ1-2; CDR3aa: CASSSGPDTNYGYTF; CDR3nt: TGTGCCAGCAGTTCGGGACCCGACACGAACTATGGCTACACCTTC
v_gene: TRBV2; abundance: few; d_gene: TRBD2; j_gene: TRBJ2-2; CDR3aa: CARGTSANTGELFF; CDR3nt: TGTGCCAGAGGGACTAGCGCGAACACCGGGGAGCTGTTTTTT
v_gene: TRBV18; abundance: many; d_gene: TRBD1; j_gene: TRBJ1-1; CDR3aa: CASSRDRNTEAFF; CDR3nt: TGTGCCAGCTCCCGGGACAGGAACACTGAAGCTTTCTTT
v_gene: TRBV13; abundance: once; d_gene: .; j_gene: TRBJ2-2; CDR3aa: CASSPRTGSTGELFF; CDR3nt: TGTGCCAGCAGCCCCAGGACTGGATCTACCGGGGAGCTGTTTTTT
v_gene: TRBV27; abundance: few; d_gene: .; j_gene: TRBJ1-2; CDR3aa: CASRKRDGTHHPNYGYTF; CDR3nt: TGTGCCAGCAGAAAGAGGGACGGAACACACCACCCTAACTATGGCTACACCTTC
v_gene: TRBV11-1; abundance: medium-sized; d_gene: .; j_gene: TRBJ1-3; CDR3aa: CASSLIRAHSGNTIYF; CDR3nt: TGTGCCAGCAGCTTAATCAGGGCCCACTCTGGAAACACCATATATTTT
v_gene: TRBV20-1; abundance: .; d_gene: TRBD2; j_gene: TRBJ2-7; CDR3aa: CSARDLTGTSGSYEQYF; CDR3nt: TGCAGTGCTAGAGACCTCACTGGGACTAGCGGCTCCTACGAGCAGTACTTC
v_gene: TRBV20-1; abundance: .; d_gene: TRBD2; j_gene: TRBJ2-7; CDR3aa: CSAGKTGTSGSFRYEQYF; CDR3nt: TGCAGTGCTGGTAAGACCGGGACTAGCGGGAGTTTTAGGTACGAGCAGTACTTC
v_gene: TRBV6-1; abundance: medium-sized; d_gene: TRBD1; j_gene: TRBJ1-6; CDR3aa: CASIDRGAYNSPLHF; CDR3nt: TGTGCCAGCATAGACAGGGGGGCCTATAATTCACCCCTCCACTTT
v_gene: TRBV7-8; abundance: large; d_gene: .; j_gene: TRBJ1-4; CDR3aa: CASSLLHPQDGGAELFF; CDR3nt: TGTGCCAGCAGCTTACTCCACCCTCAAGACGGCGGTGCGGAACTGTTTTTT
v_gene: TRBV9; abundance: medium-sized; d_gene: TRBD2; j_gene: TRBJ2-1; CDR3aa: CASSVKGLADINEQFF; CDR3nt: TGTGCCAGCAGCGTAAAGGGACTAGCGGATATTAATGAGCAGTTCTTC
v_gene: TRBV6-1; abundance: medium-sized; d_gene: .; j_gene: TRBJ2-2; CDR3aa: CASSALANTGELFF; CDR3nt: TGTGCCAGCAGTGCTCTAGCGAACACCGGGGAGCTGTTTTTT
v_gene: TRBV5-1; abundance: many; d_gene: TRBD2; j_gene: TRBJ2-5; CDR3aa: CASSLAGTSQETQYF; CDR3nt: TGCGCCAGCAGCTTGGCAGGGACTAGCCAAGAGACCCAGTACTTC
v_gene: TRBV24-1; abundance: few; d_gene: TRBD1; j_gene: TRBJ2-2; CDR3aa: CATSDPKTGGNGELFF; CDR3nt: TGTGCCACCAGTGATCCAAAAACAGGGGGCAACGGGGAGCTGTTTTTT
v_gene: TRBV18; abundance: many; d_gene: .; j_gene: TRBJ2-2; CDR3aa: CASSPTENTGELFF; CDR3nt: TGTGCCAGCTCACCTACAGAGAACACCGGGGAGCTGTTTTTT
v_gene: TRBV20-1; abundance: .; d_gene: .; j_gene: TRBJ2-7; CDR3aa: CSAIELSTYEQYF; CDR3nt: TGCAGTGCTATAGAGCTATCTACCTACGAGCAGTACTTC
v_gene: TRBV19; abundance: many; d_gene: .; j_gene: TRBJ2-3; CDR3aa: CASSRAGPRGTQYF; CDR3nt: TGTGCCAGTAGTAGAGCCGGCCCGCGGGGTACGCAGTATTTT
v_gene: TRBV30; abundance: medium-sized; d_gene: TRBD2; j_gene: TRBJ2-1; CDR3aa: CAWSVFSGASSYNEQFF; CDR3nt: TGTGCCTGGAGTGTGTTTAGCGGGGCTAGCTCCTACAATGAGCAGTTCTTC
v_gene: TRBV7-9; abundance: medium-sized; d_gene: .; j_gene: TRBJ1-5; CDR3aa: CASSLGGAPSNQPQHF; CDR3nt: TGTGCCAGCAGCCTGGGGGGGGCTCCTAGCAATCAGCCCCAGCATTTT
v_gene: TRBV6-5; abundance: .; d_gene: .; j_gene: TRBJ2-7; CDR3aa: CASSYLGYEHYF; CDR3nt: TGTGCCAGCAGTTATCTGGGGTACGAGCATTACTTC
v_gene: TRBV4-1; abundance: .; d_gene: .; j_gene: TRBJ2-2; CDR3aa: CASSQDTRELFF; CDR3nt: TGCGCCAGCAGCCAGGACACTCGGGAGCTGTTTTTT
v_gene: TRBV28; abundance: .; d_gene: .; j_gene: TRBJ2-7; CDR3aa: CASTRDRPYEQYF; CDR3nt: TGTGCCAGCACTAGGGACCGACCCTACGAGCAGTACTTC
v_gene: TRBV12-3/TRBV12-4; abundance: few; d_gene: .; j_gene: TRBJ2-7; CDR3aa: CASSLVGGRSYEQYF; CDR3nt: TGTGCCAGCAGTTTAGTGGGCGGGCGCTCCTACGAGCAGTACTTC